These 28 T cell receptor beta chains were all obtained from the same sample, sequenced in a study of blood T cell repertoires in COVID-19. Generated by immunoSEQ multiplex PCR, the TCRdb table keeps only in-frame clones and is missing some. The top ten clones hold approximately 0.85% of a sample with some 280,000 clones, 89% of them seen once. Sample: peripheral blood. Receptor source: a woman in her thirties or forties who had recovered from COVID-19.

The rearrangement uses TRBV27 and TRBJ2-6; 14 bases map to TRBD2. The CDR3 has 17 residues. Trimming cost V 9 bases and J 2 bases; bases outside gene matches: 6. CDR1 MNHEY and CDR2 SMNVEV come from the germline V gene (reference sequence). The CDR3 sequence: CARSRLAGGTGANVLTF. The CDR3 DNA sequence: TGTGCCAGGTCAAGACTAGCGGGAGGGACTGGGGCCAACGTCCTGACTTTC. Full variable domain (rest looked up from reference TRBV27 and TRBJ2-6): EAQVTQNPRYLITVTGKKLTVTCSQNMNHEYMSWYRQDPGLGLRQIYYSMNVEVTDKGDVPEGYKVSRKEKRNFPLILESPSPNQTSLYFCARSRLAGGTGANVLTFGAGSRLTVL.

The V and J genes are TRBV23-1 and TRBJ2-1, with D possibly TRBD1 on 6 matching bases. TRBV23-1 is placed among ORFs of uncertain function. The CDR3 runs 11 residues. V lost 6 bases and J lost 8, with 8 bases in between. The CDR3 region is CASSTGHEQFF. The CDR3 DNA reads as TGCGCCAGCAGCACAGGGCATGAGCAGTTCTTC.

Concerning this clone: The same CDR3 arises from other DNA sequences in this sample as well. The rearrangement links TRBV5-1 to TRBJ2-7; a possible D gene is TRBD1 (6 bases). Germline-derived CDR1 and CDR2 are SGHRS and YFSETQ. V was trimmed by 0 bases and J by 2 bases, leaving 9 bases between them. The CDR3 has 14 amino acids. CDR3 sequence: CASSLAGVTYEQYF. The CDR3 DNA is TGCGCCAGCAGCTTGGCAGGGGTAACCTACGAGCAGTACTTC.

The CDR3 nucleotides are TGTGCCAGCAGCGTAGGGGGTAGCGGGATCCGCACAGATACGCAGTATTTT. It translates to CASSVGGSGIRTDTQYF. The genes are TRBV9 and TRBJ2-3; 8 bases agree with TRBD2. From germline, CDR1 is SGDLS and CDR2 YYNGEE. There are 17 residues in the CDR3. Trimming removed 0 bases from V and 1 base from J; junction bases left unmatched: 7.

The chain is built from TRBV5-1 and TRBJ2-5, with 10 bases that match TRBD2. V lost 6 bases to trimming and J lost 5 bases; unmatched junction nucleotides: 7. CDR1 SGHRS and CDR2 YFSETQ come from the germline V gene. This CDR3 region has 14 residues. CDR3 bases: TGCGCCAGCAACCTAGCGGGAGTACGGGAGACCCAGTACTTC. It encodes CASNLAGVRETQYF.

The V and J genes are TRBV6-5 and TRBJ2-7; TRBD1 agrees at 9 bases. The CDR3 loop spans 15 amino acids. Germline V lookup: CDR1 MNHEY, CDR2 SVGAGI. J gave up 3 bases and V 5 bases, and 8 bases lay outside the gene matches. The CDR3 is CASSRTGESIYEQYF. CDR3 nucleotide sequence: TGTGCCAGCAGTCGGACAGGGGAAAGTATCTACGAGCAGTACTTC.

CDR3 protein: CAWSGQLNYGYTF. The CDR3, as DNA: TGTGCCTGGTCAGGACAGCTGAACTATGGCTACACCTTC. The chain combines TRBV30 with TRBJ1-2; maybe TRBD1 (6 bases). Germline V gene lookup returns CDR1 GTSNPN and CDR2 SVGIG (reference sequence). V was pared by 5 bases and J by 2 bases, with 12 bases between. The CDR3 length is 13 residues.

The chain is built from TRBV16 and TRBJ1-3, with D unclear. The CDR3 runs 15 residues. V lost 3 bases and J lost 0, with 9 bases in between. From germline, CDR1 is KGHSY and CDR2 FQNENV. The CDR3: CASSHTAFSGNTIYF. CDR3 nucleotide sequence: TGTGCCAGCAGCCATACAGCTTTCTCTGGAAACACCATATATTTT.

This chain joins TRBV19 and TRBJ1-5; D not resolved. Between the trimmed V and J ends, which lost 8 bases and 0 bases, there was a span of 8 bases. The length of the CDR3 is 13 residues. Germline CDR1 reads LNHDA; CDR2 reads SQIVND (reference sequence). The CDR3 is CASRLYSNQPQHF. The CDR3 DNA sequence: TGTGCCAGTCGACTGTATAGCAATCAGCCCCAGCATTTT.

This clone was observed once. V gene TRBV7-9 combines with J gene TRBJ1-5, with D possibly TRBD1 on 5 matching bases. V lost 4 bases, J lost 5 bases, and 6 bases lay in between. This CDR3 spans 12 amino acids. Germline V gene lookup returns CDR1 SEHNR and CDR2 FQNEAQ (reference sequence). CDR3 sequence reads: CASSSTDQPQHF. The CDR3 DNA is TGTGCCAGCAGCTCGACAGATCAGCCCCAGCATTTT.

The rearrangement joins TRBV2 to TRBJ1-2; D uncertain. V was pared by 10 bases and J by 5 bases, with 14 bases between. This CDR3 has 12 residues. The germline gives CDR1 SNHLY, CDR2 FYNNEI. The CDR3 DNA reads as TGTGCCATCCCGGCGGTCCCGTATGGCTACACCTTC. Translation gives CAIPAVPYGYTF.

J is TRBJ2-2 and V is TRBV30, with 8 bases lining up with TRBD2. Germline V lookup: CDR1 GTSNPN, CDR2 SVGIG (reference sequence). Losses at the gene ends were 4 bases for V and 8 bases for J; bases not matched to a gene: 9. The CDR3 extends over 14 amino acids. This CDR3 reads CAWNRIGGAGELFF. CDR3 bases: TGTGCCTGGAACAGGATCGGGGGGGCTGGGGAGCTGTTTTTT.

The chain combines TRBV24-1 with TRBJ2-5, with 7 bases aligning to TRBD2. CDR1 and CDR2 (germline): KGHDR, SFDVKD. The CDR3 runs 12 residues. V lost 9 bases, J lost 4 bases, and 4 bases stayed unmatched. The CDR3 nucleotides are TGTGCCACCCGGGACTACGGAGAGACCCAGTACTTC. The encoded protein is CATRDYGETQYF.

The CDR3, as DNA: TGTGCCAGCAGTGAACAGGGGATTAATTCACCCCTCCACTTT. Translating it yields CASSEQGINSPLHF. The V gene is TRBV2, the J gene TRBJ1-6; D perhaps matches TRBD1 (6 bases). The CDR3 contains 14 residues. The V end lost 2 bases, the J end lost 6 bases, and 8 bases lay between the germline ends. Per germline, CDR1 SNHLY and CDR2 FYNNEI.

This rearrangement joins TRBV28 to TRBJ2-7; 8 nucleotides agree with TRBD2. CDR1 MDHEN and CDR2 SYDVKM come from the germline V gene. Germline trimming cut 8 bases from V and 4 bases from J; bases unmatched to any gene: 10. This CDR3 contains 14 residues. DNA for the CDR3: TGTGCCAGCCGGCCGGGGGGGTCGGGTTACGAGCAGTACTTC. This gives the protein CASRPGGSGYEQYF.

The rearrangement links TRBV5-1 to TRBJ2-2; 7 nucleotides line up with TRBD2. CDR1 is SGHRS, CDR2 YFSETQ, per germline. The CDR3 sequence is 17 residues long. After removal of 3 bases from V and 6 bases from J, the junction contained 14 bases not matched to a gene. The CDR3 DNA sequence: TGCGCCAGCAGCTGGGCCCAGGGCGGGAGTATCTCCGGGGAGCTGTTTTTT. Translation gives CASSWAQGGSISGELFF.

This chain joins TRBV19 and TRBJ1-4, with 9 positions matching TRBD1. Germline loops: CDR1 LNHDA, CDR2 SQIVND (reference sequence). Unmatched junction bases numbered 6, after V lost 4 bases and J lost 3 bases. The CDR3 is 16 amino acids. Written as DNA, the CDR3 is TGTGCCAGTAGTACGACGGGACAGGGAGCTAATGAAAAACTGTTTTTT. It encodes CASSTTGQGANEKLFF.

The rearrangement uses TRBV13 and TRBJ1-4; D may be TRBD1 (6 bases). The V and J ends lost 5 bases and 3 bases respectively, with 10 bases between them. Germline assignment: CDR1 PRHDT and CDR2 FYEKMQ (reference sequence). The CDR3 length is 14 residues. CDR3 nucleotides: TGTGCCAGCAGCATTGGACAGTCTAATGAAAAACTGTTTTTT. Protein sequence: CASSIGQSNEKLFF.

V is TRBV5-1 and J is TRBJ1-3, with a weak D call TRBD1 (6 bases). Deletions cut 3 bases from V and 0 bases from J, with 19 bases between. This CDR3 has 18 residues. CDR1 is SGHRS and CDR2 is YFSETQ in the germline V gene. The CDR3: CASSSGERSGPSGNTIYF. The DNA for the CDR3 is TGCGCCAGCAGCTCAGGGGAGCGCTCGGGACCCTCTGGAAACACCATATATTTT.

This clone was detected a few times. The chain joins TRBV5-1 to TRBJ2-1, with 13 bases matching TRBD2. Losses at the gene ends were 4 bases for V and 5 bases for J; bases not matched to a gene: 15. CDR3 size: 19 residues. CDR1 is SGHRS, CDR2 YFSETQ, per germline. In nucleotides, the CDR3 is TGCGCCAGCAGCGAAACTAGCGGGAGGGCCTTAATTGTTCACAATGAGCAGTTCTTC. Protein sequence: CASSETSGRALIVHNEQFF.

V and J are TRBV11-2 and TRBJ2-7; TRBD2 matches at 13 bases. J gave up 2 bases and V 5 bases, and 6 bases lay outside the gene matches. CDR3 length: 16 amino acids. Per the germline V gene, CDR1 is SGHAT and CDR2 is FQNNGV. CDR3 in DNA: TGTGCCAGCAGCCGGACTAGCGGGAGTGGAGCCTACGAGCAGTACTTC. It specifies CASSRTSGSGAYEQYF.

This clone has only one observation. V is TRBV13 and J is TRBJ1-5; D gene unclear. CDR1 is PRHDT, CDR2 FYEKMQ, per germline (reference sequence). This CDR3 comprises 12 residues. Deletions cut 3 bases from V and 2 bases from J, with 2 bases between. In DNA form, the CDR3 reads TGTGCCAGCAGCTTCGGCAATCAGCCCCAGCATTTT. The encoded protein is CASSFGNQPQHF.

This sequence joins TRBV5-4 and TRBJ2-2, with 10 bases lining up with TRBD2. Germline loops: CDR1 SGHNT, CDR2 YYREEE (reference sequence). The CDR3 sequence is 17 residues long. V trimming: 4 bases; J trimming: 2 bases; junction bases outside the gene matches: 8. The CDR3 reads CASSALLAGTNTGELFF. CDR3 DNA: TGTGCCAGCAGCGCCCTACTAGCGGGAACCAACACCGGGGAGCTGTTTTTT.

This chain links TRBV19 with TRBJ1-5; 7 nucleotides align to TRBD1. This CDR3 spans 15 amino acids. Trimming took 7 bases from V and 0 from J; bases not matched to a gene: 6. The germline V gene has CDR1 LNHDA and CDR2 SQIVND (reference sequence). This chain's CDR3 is CASTPQGTSNQPQHF. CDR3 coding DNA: TGTGCCAGTACTCCACAGGGGACTAGCAATCAGCCCCAGCATTTT.

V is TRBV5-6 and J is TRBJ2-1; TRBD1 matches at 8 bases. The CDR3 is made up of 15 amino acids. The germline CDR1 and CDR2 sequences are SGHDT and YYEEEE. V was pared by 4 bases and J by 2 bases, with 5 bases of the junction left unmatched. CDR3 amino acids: CASSPRQGPYNEQFF. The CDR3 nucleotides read TGTGCCAGCAGCCCACGACAGGGGCCCTACAATGAGCAGTTCTTC.

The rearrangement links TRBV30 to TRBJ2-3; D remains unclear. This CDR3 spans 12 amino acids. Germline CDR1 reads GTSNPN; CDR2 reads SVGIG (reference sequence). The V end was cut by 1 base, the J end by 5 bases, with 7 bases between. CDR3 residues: CAWSGGEDTQYF. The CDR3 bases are TGTGCCTGGAGTGGTGGAGAAGATACGCAGTATTTT.

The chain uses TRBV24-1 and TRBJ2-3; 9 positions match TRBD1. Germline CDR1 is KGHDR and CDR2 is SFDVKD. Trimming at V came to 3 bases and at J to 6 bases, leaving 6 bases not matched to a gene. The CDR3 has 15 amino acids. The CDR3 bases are TGTGCCACCAGTGATCCTAGGACAGGGGACGATACGCAGTATTTT. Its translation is CATSDPRTGDDTQYF.

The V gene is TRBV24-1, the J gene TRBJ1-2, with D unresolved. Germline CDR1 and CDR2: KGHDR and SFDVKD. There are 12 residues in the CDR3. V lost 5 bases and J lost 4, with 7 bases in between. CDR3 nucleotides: TGTGCCACCAGTGGTGGCAGCTATGGCTACACCTTC. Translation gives CATSGGSYGYTF.